One T cell receptor beta chain is described in this entry. Which antigen it targets is not known. No much larger clonotype is one base removed from it; base qualities were not supplied. This sample stems from a study of T-cell memory formation after mild COVID-19 (dated by TCRdb to the early 2020s). Background for the entire study: Most TCR sequence clusters were specific to one of the two donors. In two donors, T-cell clones that expanded and contracted after mild COVID-19 were followed by sequencing TCRalpha and TCRbeta repertoires longitudinally. The cohort comprised two young, previously healthy adult volunteers, one female and one male. Study-wide conclusions, independent of this receptor: The study covered only a couple of mild cases, and larger cohorts including severe cases with pre-infection samples were considered necessary. The second-wave clones that peaked on day 37 were not confirmed to be SARS-CoV-2 specific. Some responding clones were detected in pre-infection memory, suggesting pre-existing cross-reactive memory T cells joined the SARS-CoV-2 response. Contracting CD4+ clones were found mainly in CM and EM memory subsets, while CD8+ clones were enriched in EMRA. Clones that contracted from day 15 to 85 showed balanced CD4/CD8 phenotypes, whereas a second wave of clones that expanded from day 15 to 37 leaned towards CD4+.

V lost 4 bases and J lost 5 bases; the stretch between them is 13 bases long. CDR1 LNHDA and CDR2 SQIVND were looked up in the germline V gene (reference sequence). Measured from the cysteine to the phenylalanine, the CDR3 is 14 residues long. Here the CDR3 DNA is all that survives: 42 bases in frame from base 1. Ficoll-Paque density gradient centrifugation was used to isolate PBMCs. The sample was run on an Illumina NovaSeq 6000. TCRalpha and TCRbeta cDNA libraries were constructed by 5'RACE with constant-segment primers, with sample barcodes and unique molecular identifiers being introduced. Trizol reagent was used to extract RNA from every sample. Library amplification was performed in two PCR steps, and a second sample barcode and Illumina TruSeq adapters were introduced in the second step. Sequencing of the libraries was done on an Illumina NovaSeq, producing 2 x 150 bp paired-end reads. For the original study's pipeline: Demultiplexing of reads and collapsing into UMI-guided consensus sequences were performed with migec v1.2.7. Using mixcr v2.1.11, the UMI consensuses were aligned to TRA and TRB V and J templates and assembled into clonotypes. Clonotypes were classified as expanded or contracted when called significant by both edgeR and NoisET, with noise models trained on biological replicates. For edgeR calls, the cutoffs were a false discovery rate-adjusted p below 0.01 and a log2 fold-change threshold of 1. As an exploratory analysis of dynamics, max-normalized trajectories of the 1000 most abundant clonotypes were examined by PCA with hierarchical clustering. Each responding clone was given a CD4 or CD8 phenotype based on the CD4+ and CD8+ repertoires, which had been sequenced separately. Clones were called with MiXCR by TCRdb after fastp trimmed the public reads at Q25, and only in-frame beta chains were retained. Duplicate CDR3 protein sequences are folded into a single record with the most common DNA and genes. These V and J calls rely on TCRdb rather than the paper's analysis. The sample table lists fewer than 350,000 distinct CDR3 sequences, 14% of them with a count of one. The biggest ten clones account for roughly 21% of the sample.

What was sequenced was PBMCs or a T cell subset sorted from them (not recorded which). The sequence derives from a man younger than 30 who had mild COVID-19 (a few samples of this study predate the infection). The sample titles of this study are shuffled in the database, so cell type and time point are left out; the donor was told from shared clones. Here the chain combines TRBV19 and TRBJ2-3, with an unclear D gene assignment. The base sequence is TGTGCCAGTAGTAAACTTTACCCGGGAGATACGCAGTATTTT. Protein translation: CASSKLYPGDTQYF.